What follows are 17 T cell receptor beta chains derived from one specimen sequenced in a study of long-term antiretroviral therapy in people with HIV. Run at survey level, the immunoSEQ assay was version v3.0. Sequencing was performed with immunoSEQ multiplex PCR; in TCRdb, only in-frame clones are kept and a portion is missing. Found here are 20,000 or so clones, roughly 80% of them singletons; the top ten hold 18%. The source material was unsorted PBMCs, sampled 0.6 years after starting antiretroviral therapy. The receptor set was obtained from a young woman with HIV.

The chain recombines TRBV5-6 with TRBJ2-7; tentatively, D is TRBD2 (6 bases). Trimming stripped 0 bases from V and 4 bases from J, with 11 bases between. Per the germline V gene, CDR1 is SGHDT and CDR2 is YYEEEE. The CDR3 runs 14 residues. CDR3 residues: CASSLGGGMYEQYF. CDR3 sequence (DNA): TGTGCCAGCAGCTTGGGCGGAGGGATGTACGAGCAGTACTTC. Looking up the rest from reference TRBV5-6 and TRBJ2-7 gives the full variable domain: DAGVTQSPTHLIKTRGQQVTLRCSPKSGHDTVSWYQQALGQGPQFIFQYYEEEERQRGNFPDRFSGHQFPNYSSELNVNALLLGDSALYLCASSLGGGMYEQYFGPGTRLTVT.

V is TRBV28 and J is TRBJ1-2; possible D gene TRBD1, 5 bases. The CDR3 totals 13 residues. V was pared by 8 bases and J by 2 bases, with 12 bases between. Germline CDR1 is MDHEN and CDR2 is SYDVKM. For the CDR3, the DNA is TGTGCCAGCGCTCCAGGGAGAAACTATGGCTACACCTTC. Protein: CASAPGRNYGYTF.

The chain couples TRBV4-3 to TRBJ2-5; a possible D gene is TRBD1 (6 bases). CDR1 LGHNA and CDR2 YSLEER come from the germline V gene. The CDR3 consists of 15 residues. V lost 1 base, J lost 1 base, and 10 bases lay in between. CDR3 coding DNA: TGCGCCAGCAGCCAAGGGTGGACAGTCCAAGAGACCCAGTACTTC. It is translated as CASSQGWTVQETQYF.

This sequence joins TRBV28 and TRBJ2-7, with 7 bases aligning to TRBD1. Unmatched junction bases numbered 8, after V lost 5 bases and J lost 4 bases. CDR3 size: 14 residues. CDR1 and CDR2 from the germline V gene are MDHEN and SYDVKM. The CDR3 reads CASSPDRRKYEQYF. For the CDR3, the DNA is TGTGCCAGCAGTCCGGACAGGCGGAAATACGAGCAGTACTTC.

V usage is TRBV6-5 and J usage is TRBJ2-1; D remains ambiguous. V lost 5 bases, J lost 9 bases, and 11 bases lay in between. The CDR3 is made up of 12 amino acids. CDR1 and CDR2 (germline): MNHEY, SVGAGI. In nucleotides, the CDR3 is TGTGCCAGCAGTGAATTCGAAGGTGAGCAGTTCTTC. Amino acid sequence: CASSEFEGEQFF.

This rearrangement joins TRBV2 to TRBJ2-1; D is unresolved. The CDR3 loop spans 14 amino acids. CDR1 is SNHLY, CDR2 FYNNEI, per germline. Trimming took off 7 bases at V and 9 bases at J, with 19 bases between the two ends. CDR3 sequence (DNA): TGTGCCAGCAATCCGAGGACGGGCTCCTCTGAGCAGTTCTTC. Translation: CASNPRTGSSEQFF.

V usage is TRBV9 and J usage is TRBJ2-1, with a possible D match to TRBD2 (7 bases). The CDR3 consists of 18 residues. The V and J ends lost 3 bases and 1 base respectively, with 20 bases between them. Germline CDR1 SGDLS, CDR2 YYNGEE. The chain's CDR3 is CASSAPQRGGASYNEQFF. The CDR3 region has the DNA TGTGCCAGCAGCGCCCCCCAGCGAGGGGGGGCGTCCTACAATGAGCAGTTCTTC.

This clone was found once. V usage is TRBV4-2 and J usage is TRBJ2-5; no reliable D call. Per germline, CDR1 LGHNA and CDR2 YNFKEQ. CDR3 size: 17 residues. The V and J ends lost 2 bases and 5 bases respectively, with 21 bases between them. The CDR3: CASSQWGSKRNVETQYF. CDR3 bases: TGTGCCAGCAGCCAATGGGGTTCCAAACGCAATGTGGAGACCCAGTACTTC.

This chain connects TRBV19 to TRBJ1-4, with 10 positions matching TRBD1. Germline assignment: CDR1 LNHDA and CDR2 SQIVND (reference sequence). The CDR3 contains 14 residues. V gave up 4 bases and J gave up 10 bases; unmatched junction bases: 6. The CDR3 nucleotides read TGTGCCAGTAGTACCGGGACAGGGGAGGTAAAACTGTTTTTT. Translated, it gives CASSTGTGEVKLFF.

This clone was seen a single time. The chain combines TRBV28 with TRBJ1-2; D gene uncertain. The CDR3 loop spans 13 amino acids. With 2 bases removed from V and 3 bases from J, the gap between germline ends came to 7 bases. Germline V gene data show CDR1 as MDHEN and CDR2 as SYDVKM. CDR3 sequence reads: CASSLPLDYGYTF. The CDR3 DNA reads as TGTGCCAGCAGTTTACCGCTGGACTATGGCTACACCTTC.

The chain employs TRBV27 and TRBJ2-2; D ambiguous. V was pared by 5 bases and J by 6 bases, with 19 bases between. This CDR3 is 16 amino acids long. Germline loops: CDR1 MNHEY, CDR2 SMNVEV (reference sequence). The CDR3 loop is CASSQPWSSSPGELFF. DNA for the CDR3: TGTGCCAGCAGTCAACCCTGGTCCAGCAGCCCCGGGGAGCTGTTTTTT.

The rearrangement joins TRBV7-2 to TRBJ2-7; the D is unclear. The CDR3 is 13 amino acids. Germline loops: CDR1 SGHTA, CDR2 FQGNSA. The germline V and J ends were trimmed by 1 base and 4 bases, with 8 bases remaining between them. CDR3 DNA: TGTGCCAGCAGCTTAGTGGCACAGTACGAGCAGTACTTC. The encoded protein is CASSLVAQYEQYF.

This chain connects TRBV21-1 to TRBJ2-4; TRBD2 is the table's D call, not checked against the DNA. TRBV21-1 is flagged as a pseudogene. This CDR3 comprises 10 residues. This CDR3 is CASTENIQYF. As DNA, the CDR3 is TGTGCCAGCACCGAAAACATTCAGTACTTC.

This clone showed up just a few times. This chain links TRBV5-6 with TRBJ1-5; 9 nucleotides match TRBD1. The CDR3 loop spans 14 amino acids. CDR1 is SGHDT, CDR2 YYEEEE, per germline. The V and J ends lost 2 bases and 6 bases, in that order; junction bases with no gene match: 3. This CDR3 is CASSLTGGIQPQHF. CDR3 sequence (DNA): TGTGCCAGCAGCTTAACAGGGGGCATTCAGCCCCAGCATTTT.

The chain combines TRBV30 with TRBJ1-2; 7 nucleotides align to TRBD1. Germline loops: CDR1 GTSNPN, CDR2 SVGIG (reference sequence). J lost 2 bases, V lost 4 bases, and 4 bases had no gene match. The CDR3 loop spans 13 amino acids. The CDR3 DNA is TGTGCCTGGACCCGGGACAGAAACTATGGCTACACCTTC. This sequence encodes CAWTRDRNYGYTF.

This chain connects TRBV25-1 to TRBJ1-1, with D possibly matching TRBD1 (5 bases). Germline values: CDR1 MGHDK, CDR2 SYGVNS. The V end lost 8 bases, the J end lost 4 bases, and 17 bases lay between the germline ends. The CDR3 has 14 residues. The DNA of the CDR3 is TGTGCCAGCCTTTCCCCGGTGGGGGGCACTGAAGCTTTCTTT. Protein sequence: CASLSPVGGTEAFF.

The V call is TRBV11-2, the J call TRBJ2-1, with 8 nucleotides matching TRBD1. Germline CDR1 reads SGHAT; CDR2 reads FQNNGV. The J segment lost 5 bases and the V segment lost 5 bases, leaving 11 bases of the junction unmatched. The CDR3 covers 16 residues. CDR3 nucleotides: TGTGCCAGCAGCGATTACAGGGGGTCCCCTCACAATGAGCAGTTCTTC. It specifies CASSDYRGSPHNEQFF.